This T cell receptor (beta chain) comes out of a study of identical twins (dated by TCRdb to 2016 to 2017). At the level of the whole study: TCR alpha and beta repertoires from monozygotic twins, unrelated adults of various ages and cord blood were deep-sequenced to test whether fetal clonotypes persist. To rule out contamination, replicate twin experiments were performed at different times with different library preparation protocols.

Beyond this particular receptor, the publication reports: The excess sharing between twins in beta out-of-frame sequences was weaker because fewer shared sequences reduced the signal-to-noise ratio. Compared with coincidental sharing between unrelated individuals, an excess of low generation-probability sequences was observed among out-of-frame TCR alpha sequences shared between twins. Because the same donors could not be followed over many years, conclusions were based on cross-sectional statistical analysis. Fewer insertions were carried by abundant cord blood beta clonotypes, a similar but weaker trend appeared in young adult naive repertoires, and no such trend appeared in memory repertoires. In monozygotic twins, recombination models systematically underestimated out-of-frame TCR alpha sharing, but the models matched the sharing seen between unrelated individuals. Invariant T cells such as MAIT and iNKT could partly confound zero-insertion analyses, although diverse VJ usage argued against such confounding for most clonotypes.

Only a few counts were recorded for this clonotype. The antigen it recognizes is unknown. Base-call qualities are not available, and no considerably larger clone is one nucleotide away. The CDR3 contains 15 residues, cysteine and phenylalanine counted. Left in the record is the CDR3 DNA by itself, 45 bases read in frame from the first base. V has 5 bases trimmed and J has 5 bases trimmed; junction bases matching no gene number 8. CDR1 is given as SEHNR and CDR2 as FQNEAQ, both from the germline V gene (reference sequence). All donors were healthy Caucasians. Three pairs of female monozygotic twins, all aged about 18 to 30 years, made up the twin cohort. Peripheral blood mononuclear cells were used as the source from which RNA for TCR libraries was isolated. The library relied on 5' RACE. Sequencing was carried out with an Illumina HiSeq 2000. A universal primer binding site was introduced by template switching, and a unique molecular identifier was present in the final cDNA, enabling accurate counting of TCR cDNA molecules. Specific primers in the conserved constant-segment region were used to synthesize first-strand cDNA for TCR alpha and beta chains. Each cDNA library was double barcoded, with a SMART-Mk sample barcode plus Illumina barcodes, to control for contamination. TruSeq adapter sequences and Illumina sample barcodes were added in two successive PCR steps. The Illumina HiSeq platform was used with custom primers to sequence TCR alpha and beta cDNA libraries. In the original analysis: MiGEC was used to process raw reads and extract unique molecular identifiers, and MiXCR was used to find CDR3 positions. For each individual, recombination models were inferred using an EM algorithm with the repgenHMM and IGoR tools. Shared clonotype analysis was performed with the tcR package in R, normalizing sharing by the product of cloneset sizes. To study raw recombination without the effects of thymic and clonal selection, out-of-frame nonproductive sequences were analyzed. The public reads were reprocessed in TCRdb via fastp at Q25 and MiXCR, keeping in-frame beta chains. Each entry is one CDR3 protein sequence, shown with its most common DNA and genes. The V and J calls were not made by the authors but by TCRdb's processing. The sample table records 550,000 to 700,000 distinct CDR3 sequences; around 20% of these occur just once. The ten largest clones take up around 4.5% of the sample.

The sample was also linked to a second study, of T cells expressing NK-cell markers. The second publication reports: TCR beta-chain repertoires were profiled in sorted CD3+CD56+NKG2C+, CD3+CD56+NKG2C- and CD3+CD56-NKG2C+ T-cell subsets from about 8 donors. Among the eight sequenced donors, seven were HCMV-seropositive and one was HCMV-seronegative. To restrict sorting to alphabetaTCR-expressing T cells, an anti-gammadeltaTCR antibody was added in several experiments. In six donors, the dominant CD3+CD56+NKG2C+ clonotypes were among the top 10 CD8+ clonotypes and accounted for about 1.0-7.0% of CD8+ T cells. Those dominant clonotypes were again the most abundant among CD3+CD56-NKG2C+ cells in four donors, at about 28.3-65%. It remained unclear whether the expanded NKG2C-expressing T cell clones were specific for HCMV antigens. Randomly selected healthy volunteers, three men and five women, were used as the eight sequenced donors. HCMV-specific IgG was detected in serum with a commercial ELISA kit to determine HCMV serostatus. For a handful of donors, unsorted PBMC were also used to sequence bulk peripheral blood T-cell repertoires. MIGEC was used to demultiplex reads and group the reads by UMI, and MiTCR was used to assemble and quantify clonotypes. Only TCR cDNA sequences supported by at least two reads were kept to exclude erroneous sequences. The tcR package was used for downstream repertoire analysis, and clonotypes were matched between fractions using CDR3 nucleotide sequence together with V segment. Antigen specificity was annotated against VDJdb with VDJmatch, allowing one amino acid substitution in CDR3.

This receptor was obtained from a woman under 30 in good health. The chain is assembled from TRBV7-9 and TRBJ2-1; 8 nucleotides in the junction match TRBD1. Sequenced input: PBMCs. This receptor has the CDR3 CASSLRGTGHNEQFF. The DNA sequence is given as TGTGCCAGCAGCCTAAGGGGGACAGGCCACAATGAGCAGTTCTTC.